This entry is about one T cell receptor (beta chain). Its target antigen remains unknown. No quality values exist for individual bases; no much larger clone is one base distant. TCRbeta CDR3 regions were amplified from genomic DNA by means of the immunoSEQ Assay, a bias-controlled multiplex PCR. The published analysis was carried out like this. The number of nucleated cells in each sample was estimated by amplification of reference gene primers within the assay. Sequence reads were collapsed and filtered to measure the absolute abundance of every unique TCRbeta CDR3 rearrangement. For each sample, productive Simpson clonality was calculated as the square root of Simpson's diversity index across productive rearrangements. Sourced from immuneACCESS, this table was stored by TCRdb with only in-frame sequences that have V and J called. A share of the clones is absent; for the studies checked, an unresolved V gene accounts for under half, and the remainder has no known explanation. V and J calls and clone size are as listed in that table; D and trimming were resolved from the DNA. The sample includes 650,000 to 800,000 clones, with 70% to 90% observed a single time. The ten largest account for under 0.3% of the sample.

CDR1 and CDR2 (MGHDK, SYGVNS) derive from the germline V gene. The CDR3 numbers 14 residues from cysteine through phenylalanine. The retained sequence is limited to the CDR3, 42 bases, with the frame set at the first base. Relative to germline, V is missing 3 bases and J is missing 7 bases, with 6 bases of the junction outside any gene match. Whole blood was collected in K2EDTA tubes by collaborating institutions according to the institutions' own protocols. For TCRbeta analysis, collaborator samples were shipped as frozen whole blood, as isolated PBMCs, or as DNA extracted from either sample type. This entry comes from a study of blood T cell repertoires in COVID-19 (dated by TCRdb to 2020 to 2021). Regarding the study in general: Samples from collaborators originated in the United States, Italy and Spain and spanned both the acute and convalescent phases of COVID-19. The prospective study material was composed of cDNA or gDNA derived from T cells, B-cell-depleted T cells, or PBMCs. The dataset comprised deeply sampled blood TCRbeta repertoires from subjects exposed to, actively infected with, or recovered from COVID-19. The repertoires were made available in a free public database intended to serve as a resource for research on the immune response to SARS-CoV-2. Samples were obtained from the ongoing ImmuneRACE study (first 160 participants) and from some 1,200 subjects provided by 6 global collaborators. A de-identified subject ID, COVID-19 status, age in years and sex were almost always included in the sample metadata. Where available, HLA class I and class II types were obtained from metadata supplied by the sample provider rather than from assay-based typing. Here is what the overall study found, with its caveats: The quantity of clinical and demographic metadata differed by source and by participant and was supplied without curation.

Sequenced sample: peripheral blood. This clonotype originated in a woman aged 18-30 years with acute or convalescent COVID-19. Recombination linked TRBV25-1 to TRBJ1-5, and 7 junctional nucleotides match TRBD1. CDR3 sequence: CASSDGRGRQPQHF. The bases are TGTGCCAGCAGTGATGGCAGGGGGAGACAGCCCCAGCATTTT.